This T cell receptor (beta chain) was sequenced for a study of OX40 agonist ivuxolimab in advanced cancers. Turning to the study itself: Patients were given ivuxolimab, an antibody that agonizes OX40 (CD134). With a range of roughly 20 to 80, age averaged approximately 60 years, and approximately 83% were male. Ivuxolimab doses were 0.01, 0.1, 0.3, 1.5, 3 or 10 mg/kg every 2 weeks. Prior checkpoint blockade (anti-PD-1, anti-PD-L1 or anti-CTLA-4) was permitted; 35% to 50% had it.

In germline, CDR1 is GTSNPN, CDR2 SVGIG (reference sequence). This CDR3 region has 13 residues. Trimming stripped 7 bases from V and 1 base from J, with 13 bases between. The method was immunoSEQ multiplex PCR; TCRdb's version includes in-frame clones alone and lacks a portion of them. The sample records almost 70,000 clones, 90% being singletons. Here the sequenced sample was CD4+ or CD8+ T cells sorted from blood, taken in a trial of the OX40 agonist ivuxolimab. This sequence was found in an adult with an advanced solid tumor such as melanoma, head and neck, liver or kidney cancer. The V call is TRBV30, the J call TRBJ1-1, with D possibly being TRBD1 (5 bases). CDR3 loop: CASTGDSNTEAFF. The CDR3 region has the DNA TGTGCCTCCACGGGGGACTCGAACACTGAAGCTTTCTTT. Full variable domain (remainder filled in from reference TRBV30 and TRBJ1-1): SQTIHQWPATLVQPVGSPLSLECTVEGTSNPNLYWYRQAAGRGLQLLFYSVGIGQISSEVPQNLSASRPQDRQFILSSKKLLLSDSGFYLCASTGDSNTEAFFGQGTRLTVV.